The clone carrying this T cell receptor (beta chain) has just one count. Its target is unknown. Germline V gene data show CDR1 as LNHDA and CDR2 as SQIVND (reference sequence). The CDR3 totals 14 residues. The V end lost 5 bases, the J end lost 0 bases, and 9 bases lay between the germline ends. These data belong to a study of CD4 T cells in relation to SARS-CoV-2 and coronaviruses. Study-wide points: Crossreactivity was assessed only for spike protein, not other viral proteins.

CD4+ T cells from unexposed donors were obtained before the COVID-19 pandemic (2011-2018). CD4+ T cells were isolated from the cells after 10 days of culture. As cell numbers allowed, unexposed-donor CD4+ T cells faced SARS-CoV-2 S/N and four cold-coronavirus spikes. Measured with immunoSEQ multiplex PCR; TCRdb has only the in-frame clones, and not every one. Among about 12,000 clones listed, approximately 82% were seen once. The chain has TRBV19 and TRBJ2-3; D remains ambiguous. The source of this sequence is a human donor in good health. Sequences were obtained from CD4+ T cells from PBMCs, cultured in vitro. CDR3 sequence (DNA): TGTGCCAGTAGTCCTTTGGGCAGCACAGATACGCAGTATTTT. Its translation: CASSPLGSTDTQYF.